This T cell receptor (beta chain) came from a study of kidney transplant recipient with SARS-CoV-2 infection. This clonotype has at least ten counts. V dropped 7 bases and J dropped 4 bases, with 23 bases sitting between them. The CDR3 totals 16 residues. From germline, CDR1 is SGHRS and CDR2 YFSETQ. A single record per CDR3 protein comes from TCRdb applying MiXCR to the reads. The table includes 200,000 to 300,000 distinct CDR3 sequences, less than 35% detected once. The clonotype was recovered from a male patient aged 30 to 40 who had COVID-19 and was a kidney transplant recipient. Some T cells may be provided by the graft donor. This chain links TRBV5-1 with TRBJ1-2; D remains ambiguous. The specimen comprised a blood sample, sampled at baseline and around day 120 from a kidney transplant recipient. The CDR3 DNA sequence: TGCGCCAGCTGCAGTAGATCGGTTCGAAAGACCTATGGCTACACCTTC. Residues: CASCSRSVRKTYGYTF.